Below are 29 T cell receptor beta chains sequenced from a single sample in a study of a mutant IDH1 vaccine in newly diagnosed glioma. Their cognate antigens are unknown. Only in-frame clones appear in the TCRdb table, and some are missing; sequencing was by immunoSEQ multiplex PCR. The table has tens of thousands of clones, 75% to 85% seen once. Sample time point: week 5, during vaccination. In every dose of vaccine, 300 ug of mutant IDH1 20-mer peptide was given alongside topical imiquimod. The sample in question was PBMCs, obtained from a glioma patient whose treatment included an IDH1 peptide vaccine. The receptors were sampled from a man aged 35 to 55 with glioma.

This chain uses TRBV7-2 with TRBJ1-2; D remains ambiguous. This CDR3 has 16 residues. The V gene lost 3 bases and the J gene lost 0 bases, with 14 bases spanning the gap. Germline assignment: CDR1 SGHTA and CDR2 FQGNSA. CDR3 DNA: TGTGCCAGCAGCTTCGGAGGGCAGAGCGCTAACTATGGCTACACCTTC. Translated: CASSFGGQSANYGYTF. The entire variable domain, with the rest obtained from reference TRBV7-2 and TRBJ1-2, is as follows: GAGVSQSPSNKVTEKGKDVELRCDPISGHTALYWYRQSLGQGLEFLIYFQGNSAPDKSGLPSDRFSAERTGGSVSTLTIQRTQQEDSAVYLCASSFGGQSANYGYTFGSGTRLTVV.

This sequence joins TRBV5-1 and TRBJ2-7; D tentatively reads TRBD1 or TRBD2 (5 bases each). This CDR3 is built from 14 residues. Germline CDR1 SGHRS, CDR2 YFSETQ. The V gene lost 4 bases and the J gene lost 5 bases, with 16 bases spanning the gap. The CDR3 coding sequence is TGCGCCAGCAGCCTGGGGTGGGGGAAGGACGAGCAGTACTTC. This codes for CASSLGWGKDEQYF.

V gene TRBV6-1 combines with J gene TRBJ1-5, with D hard to call. Between the trimmed V and J ends, which lost 3 bases and 6 bases, there was a span of 15 bases. The germline V gene has CDR1 MNHNS and CDR2 SASEGT. This CDR3 is built from 15 residues. CDR3 nucleotides: TGTGCCAGCAGTGAGGCCTTAACTTGGGGTCAGCCCCAGCATTTT. It encodes CASSEALTWGQPQHF.

The chain uses TRBV2 and TRBJ2-6, with D tentatively TRBD1 (6 bases). CDR1 is SNHLY, CDR2 FYNNEI, per germline. The CDR3 totals 16 residues. Trimming pared 11 bases from V and 0 bases from J, leaving 17 bases between. This CDR3 is CAGSRDTYSGANVLTF. The CDR3 bases are TGTGCCGGCTCCCGGGACACCTACTCTGGGGCCAACGTCCTGACTTTC.

The table lists this clone with a count of one. The rearrangement joins TRBV29-1 to TRBJ1-1, with a weak D call TRBD1 (6 bases). The CDR3 loop spans 11 amino acids. Trimming cost V 6 bases and J 1 base, with 6 bases left between them. The germline gives CDR1 SQVTM, CDR2 ANQGSEA. The CDR3 here is CSVGQNTEAFF. In DNA form, the CDR3 reads TGCAGCGTGGGACAGAACACTGAAGCTTTCTTT.

The gene calls are TRBV5-1 and TRBJ1-2; no definite D call. The germline V gene has CDR1 SGHRS and CDR2 YFSETQ. The V and J ends lost 0 bases and 2 bases respectively, with 14 bases between them. The CDR3 spans 16 residues. CDR3 in DNA: TGCGCCAGCAGCTTGGAACTCCCTGGAGGGAACTATGGCTACACCTTC. It specifies CASSLELPGGNYGYTF.

For the CDR3, the DNA is TGTGCCAGCAGCTTGGTGGTGGGCACTGAAGCTTTCTTT. It specifies CASSLVVGTEAFF. This chain joins TRBV5-6 and TRBJ1-1; unclear D gene. The germline V gene encodes CDR1 SGHDT and CDR2 YYEEEE. The CDR3 consists of 13 residues. V was clipped by 0 bases and J by 4 bases, with 7 bases between them.

This chain connects TRBV5-1 to TRBJ2-5; 11 bases match TRBD1. With 10 bases clipped from V and 5 bases from J, the junction kept 13 bases outside the gene matches. There are 15 residues in the CDR3. CDR1 is SGHRS, CDR2 YFSETQ, per germline. CDR3 bases: TGCGCCTCTAATTCCGGACAGGGGGCGCGTGAGACCCAGTACTTC. Protein product: CASNSGQGARETQYF.

This clone was seen only once. The rearrangement joins TRBV14 to TRBJ2-7; 7 bases are a match to TRBD1. CDR3 size: 17 residues. The germline CDR1 and CDR2 sequences are SGHDN and FVKESK. V gave up 6 bases and J gave up 7 bases; unmatched junction bases: 21. The CDR3 bases are TGTGCCAGCAGTAACGCCCTCACCTGGACAGGCGCCGGGGAGCAGTACTTC. Protein product: CASSNALTWTGAGEQYF.

The chain employs TRBV2 and TRBJ2-5, with D perhaps matching TRBD1 (5 bases). Looked up from germline, CDR1 is SNHLY and CDR2 is FYNNEI. CDR3 length equals 12 residues. Trimming took 6 bases from V and 4 from J, leaving 9 bases between them. CDR3 DNA: TGTGCCAGCAGCAGACAGTTAGAGACCCAGTACTTC. Translation: CASSRQLETQYF.

This chain uses TRBV6-6 with TRBJ1-4, with 10 bases that match TRBD1. J lost 3 bases, V lost 6 bases, and 4 bases had no gene match. The CDR3 totals 15 residues. Germline CDR1 and CDR2: MNHNY and SVGAGI (reference sequence). The CDR3 DNA reads as TGTGCCAGCAGCCGACAGGGGGCGGCTAATGAAAAACTGTTTTTT. It encodes CASSRQGAANEKLFF.

This clone was observed once. The V and J genes are TRBV7-9 and TRBJ2-5; 9 positions match TRBD2. With V trimmed by 5 bases and J by 3 bases, 10 bases remained unmatched. The CDR3 length is 16 residues. CDR1 SEHNR and CDR2 FQNEAQ come from the germline V gene (reference sequence). The CDR3: CASSPRLAEVKETQYF. The CDR3 bases are TGTGCCAGCAGCCCCCGACTAGCGGAGGTGAAAGAGACCCAGTACTTC.

This clone was detected only a few times. The chain links TRBV19 to TRBJ1-1; D uncertain. The V gene lost 10 bases and the J gene lost 4 bases, with 10 bases spanning the gap. This CDR3 is 11 amino acids long. The germline V gene encodes CDR1 LNHDA and CDR2 SQIVND (reference sequence). The CDR3 nucleotides read TGTGCCATGGGGTCCGGCACTGAAGCTTTCTTT. This encodes CAMGSGTEAFF. Drawing the rest from reference TRBV19 and TRBJ1-1, the complete variable domain is DGGITQSPKYLFRKEGQNVTLSCEQNLNHDAMYWYRQDPGQGLRLIYYSQIVNDFQKGDIAEGYSVSREKKESFPLTVTSAQKNPTAFYLCAMGSGTEAFFGQGTRLTVV.

V gene TRBV2 combines with J gene TRBJ1-2; D is perhaps TRBD1 (5 bases). The V end lost 1 base, the J end lost 8 bases, and 8 bases lay between the germline ends. There are 12 residues in the CDR3. Germline V gives CDR1 SNHLY, CDR2 FYNNEI. CDR3 in amino acids: CASSEDEGGYTF. The CDR3 nucleotides read TGTGCCAGCAGTGAAGACGAGGGGGGCTACACCTTC.

The chain links TRBV6-5 to TRBJ2-7, with D perhaps assigned TRBD1 or TRBD2 (5 bases each). V was clipped by 7 bases and J by 0 bases, with 10 bases between them. The CDR3 has 13 amino acids. Germline assignment: CDR1 MNHEY and CDR2 SVGAGI. CDR3 sequence (DNA): TGTGCCAGCACAGCGGACAACTCCTACGAGCAGTACTTC. Its protein product is CASTADNSYEQYF.

V gene TRBV6-5 combines with J gene TRBJ2-2; 7 bases are shared with TRBD1. The germline gives CDR1 MNHEY, CDR2 SVGAGI. V lost 7 bases and J lost 2; bases outside the gene matches: 7. There are 15 residues in the CDR3. The DNA of the CDR3 is TGTGCCAGCATGATGGACAGGAGAAACACCGGGGAGCTGTTTTTT. Translating it yields CASMMDRRNTGELFF.

The count of this clone is one. The J gene is TRBJ1-1, the V gene TRBV7-9, with TRBD1 matching 9 bases. V shed 1 base and J 3 bases; nucleotides not matched to a gene: 3. This CDR3 has 15 amino acids. From germline, CDR1 is SEHNR and CDR2 FQNEAQ (reference sequence). Here the CDR3 DNA reads TGTGCCAGCAGCTTAGAGACAGGGGGAGACACTGAAGCTTTCTTT. Translation gives CASSLETGGDTEAFF.

The rearrangement joins TRBV9 to TRBJ2-7, with 8 bases fitting TRBD1. V dropped 0 bases and J dropped 5; count of bases not matched to a gene: 4. CDR3 length equals 14 residues. Germline V gene lookup returns CDR1 SGDLS and CDR2 YYNGEE. CDR3 loop: CASSVGGQGHEQYF. DNA of the CDR3: TGTGCCAGCAGCGTAGGCGGACAGGGCCACGAGCAGTACTTC. Drawing the rest from reference TRBV9 and TRBJ2-7, the complete variable domain is DSGVTQTPKHLITATGQRVTLRCSPRSGDLSVYWYQQSLDQGLQFLIQYYNGEERAKGNILERFSAQQFPDLHSELNLSSLELGDSALYFCASSVGGQGHEQYFGPGTRLTVT.

The chain joins TRBV4-1 to TRBJ1-1; TRBD1 matches 7 bases. The CDR3 spans 15 residues. With 1 base clipped from V and 3 bases from J, the junction kept 5 bases outside the gene matches. Germline V CDR1 and CDR2: MGHRA, YSYEKL. The CDR3 loop is CASSQGQGPDTEAFF. Here the CDR3 DNA reads TGCGCCAGCAGCCAAGGACAGGGACCGGACACTGAAGCTTTCTTT.

The V and J genes are TRBV18 and TRBJ1-1; unclear D gene. The V gene's germline CDR1 is KGHSH and CDR2 LQKENI. V dropped 1 base and J dropped 1 base, with 7 bases sitting between them. The CDR3 length is 14 residues. The CDR3 loop reads CASSPQTENTEAFF. In DNA, the CDR3 is TGTGCCAGCTCACCACAGACGGAGAACACTGAAGCTTTCTTT.

The chain has TRBV6-5 and TRBJ2-1; tentative D call: TRBD2 (6 bases). The V gene's germline CDR1 is MNHEY and CDR2 SVGAGI. Trimming took off 0 bases at V and 0 bases at J, with 9 bases between the two ends. CDR3 length: 16 residues. CDR3 amino acids: CASSYSGGDSYNEQFF. In DNA, the CDR3 is TGTGCCAGCAGTTACTCGGGCGGGGACTCCTACAATGAGCAGTTCTTC.

The sample holds a few counts of this clone. The chain recombines TRBV7-2 with TRBJ2-7, with D perhaps TRBD1 or TRBD2 (5 bases each). V was cut by 4 bases and J by 1 base, with 20 bases left in between. Looked up from germline, CDR1 is SGHTA and CDR2 is FQGNSA. CDR3 length: 17 residues. The CDR3 loop reads CASSSRPGTKRSYEQYF. The CDR3 nucleotides read TGTGCCAGCAGCTCCCGCCCCGGGACGAAGAGGTCCTACGAGCAGTACTTC.

The rearrangement links TRBV19 to TRBJ2-1; no definite D call. CDR1 and CDR2 from the germline V gene are LNHDA and SQIVND (reference sequence). Trimming stripped 4 bases from V and 3 bases from J, with 4 bases between. This CDR3 is built from 12 residues. In DNA, the CDR3 is TGTGCCAGTAGTACAGACTACAATGAGCAGTTCTTC. This sequence encodes CASSTDYNEQFF.

This chain connects TRBV10-3 to TRBJ2-3; TRBD2 matches at 8 bases. Looked up from germline, CDR1 is ENHRY and CDR2 is SYGVKD. The CDR3 loop spans 15 amino acids. The junction had 7 bases not matched to a gene; V was cut back by 4 bases and J by 4 bases. This chain's CDR3 is CAISASGGRADTQYF. CDR3 nucleotide sequence: TGTGCCATCAGTGCGTCGGGGGGGAGGGCAGATACGCAGTATTTT.

V and J are TRBV7-2 and TRBJ2-7, with D possibly matching TRBD1 (6 bases). The CDR3 consists of 14 residues. CDR1 is SGHTA and CDR2 is FQGNSA in the germline V gene. V was cut by 5 bases and J by 3 bases, with 14 bases left in between. CDR3 DNA: TGTGCCAGCAGCCCAAGGACAGCCGGCTACGAGCAGTACTTC. As protein: CASSPRTAGYEQYF.

This clone has more than one count but fewer than ten. The CDR3 nucleotides are TGTGCCAGCAGCCAGACAGGGTGGAGAGGTCAGCCCCAGCATTTT. Its protein product is CASSQTGWRGQPQHF. J is TRBJ1-5 and V is TRBV5-5; 7 bases line up with TRBD1. CDR3 length equals 15 residues. CDR1 SGHKS and CDR2 YYEKEE come from the germline V gene (reference sequence). J lost 6 bases, V lost 4 bases, and 10 bases had no gene match.

This rearrangement joins TRBV9 to TRBJ1-6; TRBD1 aligns across 10 bases. Per germline, CDR1 SGDLS and CDR2 YYNGEE. With V trimmed by 7 bases and J by 6 bases, 7 bases remained unmatched. CDR3 length: 15 amino acids. CDR3 nucleotides: TGTGCCAGCGGGGTAGGGGACAGGGGTAATTCACCCCTCCACTTT. As protein: CASGVGDRGNSPLHF.

The chain links TRBV20-1 to TRBJ2-5, with D tentatively TRBD1 (6 bases). The CDR3 loop spans 11 amino acids. The germline V gene has CDR1 DFQATT and CDR2 SNEGSKA (reference sequence). Trimming removed 8 bases from V and 4 bases from J, with 11 bases in between. The chain's CDR3 is CSTGLGETQYF. The CDR3 coding sequence is TGCAGTACAGGGTTGGGAGAGACCCAGTACTTC.

The rearrangement links TRBV19 to TRBJ1-1; possibly TRBD1 for D (6 bases). This CDR3 is 15 amino acids long. Germline CDR1 is LNHDA and CDR2 is SQIVND (reference sequence). The germline V and J ends were trimmed by 8 bases and 0 bases, with 16 bases remaining between them. The CDR3 DNA is TGTGCCAGTCGACAGGAGGTCGCAATGAACACTGAAGCTTTCTTT. Translation gives CASRQEVAMNTEAFF.